Listed here are 27 T cell receptor beta chains from one sample, sequenced in a study of beta chain features in type 1 diabetes. The entirety of the isolated RNA underwent reverse transcription, so expressed TCRB transcripts were sequenced. Sequencing used immunoSEQ multiplex PCR; TCRdb keeps in-frame clones, though not all of them. The top ten clones hold approximately 0.11% of a sample with about 650,000 clones, around an eighth of them seen once. Study findings and constraints: Shortening that was moderate but significant affected the TCRB CDR3s of Type 1 diabetes patients in all four CD4+ subsets.

For these TCRs, the target antigens are not known. Sequencing was carried out using naive CD4+ T cells from blood. These receptors all come from a man aged 25-45 years with type 1 diabetes.

This clone was observed a few times. The rearrangement links TRBV14 to TRBJ2-5; 9 nucleotides match TRBD2. The CDR3 sequence is 16 residues long. The germline gives CDR1 SGHDN, CDR2 FVKESK. V was clipped by 3 bases and J by 4 bases; unmatched bases: 9. In DNA, the CDR3 is TGTGCCAGCAGCCATCATCTAGCGGGGAGGGGAGAGACCCAGTACTTC. Residues: CASSHHLAGRGETQYF.

This clone was detected only a few times. The rearrangement links TRBV7-3 to TRBJ2-5; 8 positions match TRBD2. With 5 bases clipped from V and 4 bases from J, the junction kept 9 bases outside the gene matches. Germline V gene sequence: CDR1 SGHTA, CDR2 FQGTGA. The CDR3 has 15 amino acids. In nucleotides, the CDR3 is TGTGCCAGCAGCCCGACTAGCGTACGGGGAGAGACCCAGTACTTC. Protein: CASSPTSVRGETQYF.

This clone was seen more than once but under ten times. The chain is built from TRBV7-3 and TRBJ2-2; D is ambiguous. CDR1 and CDR2 from the germline V gene are SGHTA and FQGTGA. The V and J ends lost 5 bases and 5 bases respectively, with 6 bases between them. CDR3 size: 12 residues. CDR3 sequence (DNA): TGTGCCAGCAGCCCCCAAACCGGGGAGCTGTTTTTT. It specifies CASSPQTGELFF.

The chain recombines TRBV5-8 with TRBJ2-1; 10 nucleotides match TRBD1. Germline V gene sequence: CDR1 SGHTS, CDR2 YDEGEE. This CDR3 region has 15 residues. The trim removed 5 bases at V and 4 bases at J, leaving 6 bases unmatched. CDR3 coding DNA: TGTGCCAGCAGACCGGGACAGGGGATATACAATGAGCAGTTCTTC. Translation: CASRPGQGIYNEQFF.

The V call is TRBV2, the J call TRBJ2-2, with a tentative D call TRBD1 (6 bases). In germline, CDR1 is SNHLY, CDR2 FYNNEI. The CDR3 sequence is 15 residues long. Trimming pared 6 bases from V and 0 bases from J, leaving 11 bases between. CDR3 bases: TGTGCCAGCAGGGCCGGGACAACGAACACCGGGGAGCTGTTTTTT. Translated, it gives CASRAGTTNTGELFF.

Notes on this clone: No conserved phenylalanine or tryptophan is present at the end of the CDR3, so a read error is the likely explanation. Because the CDR3's place on the DNA is in doubt, the DNA is left out and the CDR3 is given as listed by TCRdb. The rearrangement uses TRBV21-1 and TRBJ1-2. TRBV21-1 is termed a pseudogene. The CDR3 length is 8 residues, termini included. This CDR3 reads CASSIHLG.

V and J are TRBV27 and TRBJ2-7, with 11 bases lining up with TRBD2. V lost 6 bases and J lost 5; bases outside the gene matches: 9. CDR1 is MNHEY and CDR2 is SMNVEV in the germline V gene (reference sequence). The CDR3 loop spans 15 amino acids. The CDR3 DNA is TGTGCCAGCAGCTCTCCCGGGACTAGCGGCGACGAGCAGTACTTC. It is translated as CASSSPGTSGDEQYF.

The gene calls are TRBV6-5 and TRBJ2-3; no definite D call. The CDR3 has 14 residues. Trimming left V 0 bases short and J 4 bases short, with 8 bases between. From germline, CDR1 is MNHEY and CDR2 SVGAGI. This chain's CDR3 is CASSYSRLSDTQYF. CDR3 bases: TGTGCCAGCAGTTACTCGAGGCTTTCAGATACGCAGTATTTT.

Only a few counts were recorded for this clone. The rearrangement joins TRBV6-6 to TRBJ2-1; a possible D gene is TRBD1 (5 bases). CDR1 is MNHNY, CDR2 SVGAGI, per germline (reference sequence). This CDR3 is 13 amino acids long. Trimming took off 7 bases at V and 1 base at J, with 8 bases between the two ends. The CDR3 sequence: CASKGRSYNEQFF. In nucleotides, the CDR3 is TGTGCCAGCAAGGGGCGGTCCTACAATGAGCAGTTCTTC.

This clone was seen a handful of times. V gene TRBV6-1 combines with J gene TRBJ1-2, with 7 nucleotides matching TRBD1. V lost 3 bases to trimming and J lost 5 bases; unmatched junction nucleotides: 6. The CDR3 totals 14 residues. Germline CDR1 and CDR2: MNHNS and SASEGT. The DNA of the CDR3 is TGTGCCAGCAGTGACCTCGGGACAGTTTATGGCTACACCTTC. Its translation: CASSDLGTVYGYTF.

This clone was observed a handful of times. The V call is TRBV6-6, the J call TRBJ2-7; 8 bases match TRBD1. Germline V gene data show CDR1 as MNHNY and CDR2 as SVGAGI (reference sequence). The CDR3 sequence is 13 residues long. Trimming removed 7 bases from V and 13 bases from J; junction bases left unmatched: 15. The CDR3 coding sequence is TGTGCCAGCAACCAGGGACAGGCCTCCGAGGTATACTTC. Its protein is CASNQGQASEVYF.

The chain combines TRBV2 with TRBJ1-1; D not resolved. This CDR3 has 12 amino acids. Trimming left V 3 bases short and J 0 bases short, with 2 bases between. Per the germline V gene, CDR1 is SNHLY and CDR2 is FYNNEI. The CDR3: CASSEVNTEAFF. CDR3 DNA: TGTGCCAGCAGTGAGGTGAACACTGAAGCTTTCTTT. The entire variable domain, with the rest obtained from reference TRBV2 and TRBJ1-1, is as follows: EPEVTQTPSHQVTQMGQEVILRCVPISNHLYFYWYRQILGQKVEFLVSFYNNEISEKSEIFDDQFSVERPDGSNFTLKIRSTKLEDSAMYFCASSEVNTEAFFGQGTRLTVV.

This clone has just a few counts. The chain carries TRBV10-3 and TRBJ2-7; D remains ambiguous. CDR1 is ENHRY and CDR2 is SYGVKD in the germline V gene. The length of the CDR3 is 14 residues. The V and J ends lost 0 bases and 3 bases respectively, with 9 bases between them. The CDR3 DNA follows: TGTGCCATCAGTGAGTCGAGCACAGACTACGAGCAGTACTTC. It yields the protein CAISESSTDYEQYF.

There are a few counts of this clone. This rearrangement joins TRBV12-5 to TRBJ2-7, with D possibly TRBD1 on 6 matching bases. Trimming pared 4 bases from V and 12 bases from J, leaving 13 bases between. The germline gives CDR1 LGHNT, CDR2 FRNRAP. The CDR3 runs to 11 residues. In nucleotides, the CDR3 is TGTGCTAGTGGTTCAGGGGAGTTCCGGTACTTC. This gives the protein CASGSGEFRYF.

This clone was recorded a few times. This chain links TRBV28 with TRBJ1-2, with D unclear. V lost 6 bases, J lost 4 bases, and 18 bases lay in between. The CDR3 extends over 15 amino acids. CDR1 and CDR2 (germline): MDHEN, SYDVKM. CDR3 residues: CASRTTTAEGYGYTF. CDR3 in DNA: TGTGCCAGCAGAACTACAACTGCAGAGGGCTATGGCTACACCTTC.

This clone was counted between two and nine times. The V and J genes are TRBV25-1 and TRBJ2-3; the D is unclear. The CDR3 spans 13 residues. Germline CDR1 MGHDK, CDR2 SYGVNS. V lost 2 bases to trimming and J lost 1 base, with 4 bases between them. Here the CDR3 DNA reads TGTGCCAGCAGTGAACAGGGCACAGATACGCAGTATTTT. The encoded protein is CASSEQGTDTQYF.

This rearrangement joins TRBV23-1 to TRBJ1-3; D is undetermined. TRBV23-1 falls under the ORF class, with uncertain function. The CDR3 has 16 amino acids. V was shortened by 2 bases and J by 4 bases, with 15 bases between the two germline ends. The CDR3 sequence is CASSQNLRTHGNTIYF. In DNA form, the CDR3 reads TGCGCCAGCAGTCAAAACCTCCGGACTCACGGAAACACCATATATTTT.

The chain combines TRBV6-5 with TRBJ2-5, with 9 bases matching TRBD1. Germline values: CDR1 MNHEY, CDR2 SVGAGI. The junction had 9 bases not matched to a gene; V was cut back by 5 bases and J by 5 bases. The CDR3 sequence is 15 residues long. This CDR3 reads CASSPRTGVAETQYF. DNA of the CDR3: TGTGCCAGCAGTCCCAGGACAGGGGTGGCGGAGACCCAGTACTTC.

This clone occurred a few times. The genes are TRBV2 and TRBJ2-5; D possibly matches TRBD1 or TRBD2 (5 bases each). V was cut by 4 bases and J by 2 bases, with 17 bases left in between. Germline CDR1 and CDR2: SNHLY and FYNNEI. This CDR3 contains 16 residues. The CDR3 protein is CASSGGGLGPQETQYF. The CDR3 DNA sequence: TGTGCCAGCAGTGGTGGCGGTTTGGGACCGCAAGAGACCCAGTACTTC.

This clone was found a few times. The J gene is TRBJ1-1, the V gene TRBV18; D is undetermined. With 2 bases removed from V and 1 base from J, the gap between germline ends came to 11 bases. This CDR3 contains 15 residues. The germline V gene has CDR1 KGHSH and CDR2 LQKENI. The CDR3 DNA sequence: TGTGCCAGCTCACCAACCGTGCTGGAGAACACTGAAGCTTTCTTT. Its protein is CASSPTVLENTEAFF. Full variable domain (outside the CDR3, taken from reference TRBV18 and TRBJ1-1): NAGVMQNPRHLVRRRGQEARLRCSPMKGHSHVYWYRQLPEEGLKFMVYLQKENIIDESGMPKERFSAEFPKEGPSILRIQQVVRGDSAAYFCASSPTVLENTEAFFGQGTRLTVV.

A few counts support this clone. One end of the junction is discordant with germline, which a read error may explain. This rearrangement joins TRBV7-7 to TRBJ1-1; D not certain. Germline lookup yields CDR1 SSHAT and CDR2 FNYEAQ (reference sequence). The CDR3 has 13 amino acids. The CDR3 is CASSLTDSTEAFF. The CDR3 bases are TGTGCTAGCAGCCTCACGGATAGCACTGAAGCTTTCTTT.

Only a few counts were recorded for this clone. The V call is TRBV10-3, the J call TRBJ2-5; 12 nucleotides match TRBD1. Germline CDR1 reads ENHRY; CDR2 reads SYGVKD. CDR3 length: 15 residues. V lost 8 bases and J lost 5; bases outside the gene matches: 9. CDR3 protein: CAIGLGQGARETQYF. DNA for the CDR3: TGTGCCATCGGTTTGGGACAGGGGGCGAGGGAGACCCAGTACTTC.

The gene calls are TRBV7-2 and TRBJ2-5; the D gene could be TRBD1 or TRBD2 (6 bases each). The CDR3 covers 13 residues. V was pared by 2 bases and J by 5 bases, with 9 bases between. Looked up from germline, CDR1 is SGHTA and CDR2 is FQGNSA. CDR3 loop: CASSLRGGETQYF. Written as DNA, the CDR3 is TGTGCCAGCAGCTTAAGAGGGGGGGAGACCCAGTACTTC.

This clone was detected only a few times. The rearrangement uses TRBV18 and TRBJ1-6, with D unclear. Looked up from germline, CDR1 is KGHSH and CDR2 is LQKENI. The length of the CDR3 is 15 residues. Deletions cut 3 bases from V and 5 bases from J, with 11 bases between. The CDR3 is CASSPTGMDNSPLHF. Here the CDR3 DNA reads TGTGCCAGCTCACCCACGGGGATGGATAATTCACCCCTCCACTTT.

The chain couples TRBV9 to TRBJ2-3; possibly TRBD2 for D (6 bases). Trimming pared 4 bases from V and 0 bases from J, leaving 15 bases between. Germline CDR1 and CDR2: SGDLS and YYNGEE. The CDR3 covers 16 residues. The CDR3 sequence is CASSSGGGVSTDTQYF. The CDR3, as DNA: TGTGCCAGCAGCTCCGGGGGTGGGGTTAGCACAGATACGCAGTATTTT.

V is TRBV2 and J is TRBJ2-3; 7 bases are a match to TRBD1. CDR3 length: 15 residues. V shed 5 bases and J 1 base; nucleotides not matched to a gene: 6. Germline V gene data show CDR1 as SNHLY and CDR2 as FYNNEI. CDR3 DNA sequence: TGTGCCAGCAGTAGGGACAGCTCTGGCACAGATACGCAGTATTTT. It is translated as CASSRDSSGTDTQYF.

A few counts support this clone. Written as DNA, the CDR3 is TGTGCCAGCTCACCTGAGACAGGGGGACACACTGAAGCTTTCTTT. Translating it yields CASSPETGGHTEAFF. The chain is built from TRBV18 and TRBJ1-1, with 9 positions matching TRBD1. Germline V gives CDR1 KGHSH, CDR2 LQKENI. This CDR3 is 15 amino acids long. V lost 3 bases to trimming and J lost 3 bases; unmatched junction nucleotides: 5.